This T cell receptor (beta chain) originates from a study of blood T cells in healthy people across ages. General study findings and limits: Underestimates were what the diversity estimates from one million T cells were considered to be.

CDR1 DFQATT and CDR2 SNEGSKA come from the germline V gene (reference sequence). Trimming removed 6 bases from V and 4 bases from J; junction bases left unmatched: 11. The CDR3 has 14 residues. As concerns this clonotype: The antigen is not known.

Then a second PCR, running roughly 6 to 12 cycles, was carried out with a sample-barcoded 5' primer and a J-beta primer mix. TCRdb ran MiXCR on the 5' RACE reads and lists one entry per CDR3 protein. The table has around 990,000 distinct CDR3 sequences, 25% seen once. The sample also formed part of further work on T cells of mothers and their children. That investigation notes: Related mother-child pairs shared slightly more overlap than unrelated pairs, but the difference was non-significant.

The chain couples TRBV20-1 to TRBJ2-5, with 7 bases lining up with TRBD2. Specimen: blood. This clonotype was obtained from a girl aged 2 to 9 in good health. CDR3 loop: CSALGLADIETQYF. The CDR3 DNA reads TGCAGTGCGCTAGGGCTAGCGGACATAGAGACCCAGTACTTC.